These T cell receptor beta chains were read from a single sample in a study of regulatory T cells in long-lasting Graves disease. TCRdb used MiXCR to reprocess the multiplex PCR reads, holding one entry per CDR3 protein. This table has approximately 350,000 distinct CDR3 sequences, less than 30% appearing once. This sample comprised peripheral blood mononuclear cells (PBMCs), obtained when the disease was refractory, from a patient treated with antithyroid drugs. Receptors originate from a woman between 40 and 55 years old with Graves disease. Both conserved end residues are part of each CDR3. The D gene is left open where the match is weak. Clone size is stated in some rows and not others, as once, few, many or a class when expanded.

v_gene	d_gene	j_gene	abundance	CDR3nt	CDR3aa
TRBV20-1	.	TRBJ1-6	.	TGCAGTGCTAGAATGGCAGACTATTCACCCCTCCACTTT	CSARMADYSPLHF
TRBV12-3/TRBV12-4	TRBD1	TRBJ2-5	.	TGTGCCAGCAGTTCACAGGGGGGAATGGAGACCCAGTACTTC	CASSSQGGMETQYF
TRBV12-3/TRBV12-4	.	TRBJ2-2	many	TGTGCCAGCAGACCCGGACTACACACCGGGGAGCTGTTTTTT	CASRPGLHTGELFF
TRBV28	.	TRBJ1-3	many	TGTGCCAGCAGTTTCCGGGGCTCTGGAAACACCATATATTTT	CASSFRGSGNTIYF
TRBV11-2	.	TRBJ2-7	many	TGTGCCAGCAGCCGGGCCCGTAGCCTCCTCTACGAGCAGTACTTC	CASSRARSLLYEQYF
TRBV10-3	TRBD1	TRBJ2-5	.	TGTGCCATCAGTCTCGGACAGGGGGCAAAAGAGACCCAGTACTTC	CAISLGQGAKETQYF
TRBV11-2	.	TRBJ2-3	.	TGTGCCAGCAGCTTAGGAGGGAACACAGATACGCAGTATTTT	CASSLGGNTDTQYF
TRBV2	.	TRBJ1-1	many	TGTGCCAGCAGTGAATCCCAGGGATTCAGAGCTTTCTTT	CASSESQGFRAFF
TRBV12-3/TRBV12-4	.	TRBJ1-1	many	TGTGCCAGCAGCTGGGTCGGGGCTGAAGCTTTCTTT	CASSWVGAEAFF
TRBV28	TRBD2	TRBJ2-3	.	TGTGCCAGCAGTTCAAAAGCGGGAGGGCTGGATACGCAGTATTTT	CASSSKAGGLDTQYF
TRBV29-1	.	TRBJ1-4	many	TGCAGCGTTGTGGGGTCGGCTAATGAAAAACTGTTTTTT	CSVVGSANEKLFF
TRBV12-3/TRBV12-4	.	TRBJ1-1	many	TGTGCCAGCAGTTTAGGTTTTAAAGCTTTCTTT	CASSLGFKAFF
TRBV3-1	.	TRBJ2-5	few	TGTGCCAGCAGCCAAGGGGCAAGTTCAATGGAGACCCAGTACTTC	CASSQGASSMETQYF
TRBV25-1	TRBD2	TRBJ2-7	few	TGTGCCAGCCAGACGACTAGCGGTTACGAGCAGTACTTC	CASQTTSGYEQYF
TRBV6-1	TRBD1	TRBJ2-2	many	TGTGCCAGCAGTGTATACGACAGGGCGAACACCGGGGAGCTGTTTTTT	CASSVYDRANTGELFF
TRBV5-6	.	TRBJ2-7	.	TGTGCCAGCAGCGGGGGTGGGGGAAGCTCCTACGAGCAGTACTTC	CASSGGGGSSYEQYF
TRBV19	TRBD1	TRBJ1-2	few	TGTGCCAGTAGTACCCGGACAGGGGCCTTCGCCTATGGCTACATCTTC	CASSTRTGAFAYGYIF
TRBV29-1	TRBD2	TRBJ2-2	many	TGCAGCGTTAAAAGGCGGGAGGACACCGGGGAGCTGTTTTTT	CSVKRREDTGELFF
TRBV15	.	TRBJ1-1	.	TGTGCCACCAGCAGAGATTCCCAGCCGAACACTGAAGCTTTCTTT	CATSRDSQPNTEAFF
TRBV12-3/TRBV12-4	.	TRBJ2-5	many	TGTGCCAGCACCCTCCCCGACAGGGCGGGGAAGACCCAGTACTTC	CASTLPDRAGKTQYF
TRBV19	.	TRBJ2-1	few	TGTGCCAGTAGTAGACCAGACCTCAACAATGAGCAGTTCTTC	CASSRPDLNNEQFF
TRBV12-3/TRBV12-4	.	TRBJ1-5	many	TGTGCCAGCAGTCCGGGGAGGAGCAATCAGCCCCAGCATTTT	CASSPGRSNQPQHF
TRBV2	.	TRBJ1-2	.	TGTGCCAGCAGCGCCCCGGGACATTCTAACTATGGCTACACCTTC	CASSAPGHSNYGYTF
TRBV7-6	TRBD1	TRBJ2-3	.	TGTGCCAGCAGCTCAGGACAGGCAGATACGCAGTATTTT	CASSSGQADTQYF
TRBV7-2	TRBD1	TRBJ2-5	many	TGTGCCAGCAGCTCCGGGACAGGGCCGGGAGAGACCCAGTACTTC	CASSSGTGPGETQYF
TRBV9	.	TRBJ2-5	few	TGTGCCAGCAGCCCTCGGGTGGGTCCAGAGACCCAGTACTTC	CASSPRVGPETQYF
TRBV24-1	.	TRBJ2-7	many	TGTGCCACCAGTGATTTGCAAGGCTACGAGCAGTACTTC	CATSDLQGYEQYF
TRBV28	.	TRBJ2-7	.	TGTGCCAGCATGCCGAACCACTACGAGCAGTACTTC	CASMPNHYEQYF